Listed below are T cell receptor beta chains from one sample, sequenced in a study of blood T cell repertoires in COVID-19. Generated by immunoSEQ multiplex PCR, the TCRdb table keeps only in-frame clones and is missing some. The table lists roughly 95,000 clones, about four fifths of them singletons. What was sequenced was peripheral blood. The receptor set was obtained from a man aged 50 or older with active or convalescent COVID-19. The CDR3 runs from the conserved cysteine through the conserved F or W. The order of the fields is J gene, V gene, clone size, D gene, CDR3 DNA, CDR3 protein. D genes are given only for firm matches. A clone size is listed for some rows: how often the clone was seen (once, few, many), or a class if it is expanded.

J: TRBJ1-5
V: TRBV28
size: -
D: -
DNA: TGTGCCATAGGCGGACAAAGCAATCAGCCCCAGCATTTT
CDR3: CAIGGQSNQPQHF

J: TRBJ1-5
V: TRBV18
size: -
D: TRBD1
DNA: TGTGCCAGCTCACTGACAGGGACGGCAGGTCAGCCCCAGCATTTT
CDR3: CASSLTGTAGQPQHF

J: TRBJ2-1
V: TRBV18
size: once
D: TRBD1
DNA: TGTGCCAGCCCCCCACAGGGGATCTCCTACAATGAGCAGTTCTTC
CDR3: CASPPQGISYNEQFF

J: TRBJ1-2
V: TRBV2
size: -
D: TRBD1
DNA: TGTGCCAGCAGTGAGGACAGGGGTCTGGGCTATGGCTACACCTTC
CDR3: CASSEDRGLGYGYTF

J: TRBJ1-2
V: TRBV18
size: few
D: -
DNA: TGTGCCAGCTCACCTCCTGACAGGAACTATGGCTACACCTTC
CDR3: CASSPPDRNYGYTF

J: TRBJ2-3
V: TRBV11-2
size: once
D: -
DNA: TGTGCCAGCAGCCCCCGCAGGGGAACAGATACGCAGTATTTT
CDR3: CASSPRRGTDTQYF

J: TRBJ1-3
V: TRBV7-8
size: once
D: TRBD1
DNA: TGTGCCAGCAGCTTAGGCCGGGACAGCGCTGGAAACACCATATATTTT
CDR3: CASSLGRDSAGNTIYF

J: TRBJ1-5
V: TRBV6-2/TRBV6-3
size: few
D: TRBD1
DNA: TGTGCCAGCAGTTGGGGACAGGGCTCCAATCAGCCCCAGCATTTT
CDR3: CASSWGQGSNQPQHF

J: TRBJ1-1
V: TRBV12-3/TRBV12-4
size: -
D: -
DNA: TGTGCCAGCAGTCTGGGACAGAACACTGAAGCTTTCTTT
CDR3: CASSLGQNTEAFF

J: TRBJ2-5
V: TRBV9
size: -
D: TRBD2
DNA: TGTGCCAGCAGCGTTTCAGCGGGGGGGCGGGAGACCCAGTACTTC
CDR3: CASSVSAGGRETQYF

J: TRBJ2-1
V: TRBV7-9
size: -
D: -
DNA: TGTGCCAGCAGCTCGAATGAGCAGTTCTTC
CDR3: CASSSNEQFF

J: TRBJ2-5
V: TRBV6-2/TRBV6-3
size: -
D: TRBD1
DNA: TGTGCCAGCAGTCTCTCGACAGGGGGGAAGGAGACCCAGTACTTC
CDR3: CASSLSTGGKETQYF

J: TRBJ1-1
V: TRBV6-1
size: -
D: -
DNA: TGTGCCAGCAGTGACAGGGAAAACACTGAAGCTTTCTTT
CDR3: CASSDRENTEAFF

J: TRBJ2-5
V: TRBV3-1/TRBV3-2
size: once
D: TRBD2
DNA: TGTGCCAGCAGCCAAGATAGAGGACTAGCGGGGGTGGAGACCCAGTACTTC
CDR3: CASSQDRGLAGVETQYF

J: TRBJ2-1
V: TRBV18
size: -
D: -
DNA: TGTGCCAGCTCACCGGACAGTTCCTACAATGAGCAGTTCTTC
CDR3: CASSPDSSYNEQFF

J: TRBJ1-1
V: TRBV11-3
size: -
D: -
DNA: TGTGCCAGCAGCTTAAATGCAGGGGTGACTGAAGCTTTCTTT
CDR3: CASSLNAGVTEAFF